Each of the 14 T cell receptor beta chains below was sequenced from the same sample in a study of cytomegalovirus exposure and HLA in healthy donors. TCRdb's table, derived via immunoSEQ multiplex PCR, lists solely in-frame clones and lacks some. The sample has over 110,000 clones, approximately 86% seen once. The sample taken for sequencing was PBMCs. These receptors all come from a man younger than 35 in good health and CMV-seropositive.

This rearrangement joins TRBV10-3 to TRBJ2-5, with D tentatively TRBD2 (5 bases). Between the trimmed V and J ends, which lost 6 bases and 2 bases, there was a span of 10 bases. Germline loops: CDR1 ENHRY, CDR2 SYGVKD. The CDR3 has 13 residues. DNA of the CDR3: TGTGCCATCAGACGGACTCAACAAGAGACCCAGTACTTC. This sequence encodes CAIRRTQQETQYF.

The chain employs TRBV11-3 and TRBJ2-1, with a tentative D call TRBD2 (5 bases). The germline V gene has CDR1 SGHNT and CDR2 YENEEA. V was pared by 5 bases and J by 2 bases, with 16 bases between. The CDR3 runs to 16 residues. The CDR3 loop is CASSREPRTPYNEQFF. DNA for the CDR3: TGTGCCAGCAGCCGGGAACCTAGGACCCCCTACAATGAGCAGTTCTTC.

The genes are TRBV5-5 and TRBJ1-6, with D perhaps matching TRBD1 (5 bases). The V gene's germline CDR1 is SGHKS and CDR2 YYEKEE (reference sequence). V was cut by 5 bases and J by 3 bases, with 12 bases left in between. This CDR3 region has 15 residues. The CDR3 bases are TGTGCCAGCAGGTACGGGACTGACTATAATTCACCCCTCCACTTT. This encodes CASRYGTDYNSPLHF.

The V and J genes are TRBV6-1 and TRBJ2-5; D is undetermined. The V end was cut by 6 bases, the J end by 5 bases, with 16 bases between. The CDR3 consists of 14 residues. Germline CDR1 and CDR2: MNHNS and SASEGT. CDR3 region: CASSADWSGETQYF. The CDR3 DNA follows: TGTGCCAGCAGCGCCGACTGGTCTGGGGAGACCCAGTACTTC.

This clone was counted between two and nine times. This sequence joins TRBV7-8 and TRBJ2-7, with D possibly TRBD1 on 6 matching bases. CDR3 length equals 15 residues. The germline CDR1 and CDR2 sequences are SGHVS and FQNEAQ. V lost 3 bases and J lost 1, with 13 bases in between. CDR3 in DNA: TGTGCCAGCAGCTTTACCCGGGACACTTCCTACGAGCAGTACTTC. This sequence encodes CASSFTRDTSYEQYF.

The chain employs TRBV5-4 and TRBJ2-2; 8 bases are shared with TRBD2. The CDR3 is made up of 16 amino acids. The V gene's germline CDR1 is SGHNT and CDR2 YYREEE (reference sequence). Germline trimming cut 0 bases from V and 5 bases from J; bases unmatched to any gene: 6. CDR3: CASSLAGGARTGELFF. CDR3 DNA: TGTGCCAGCAGCTTGGCCGGGGGGGCGCGAACCGGGGAGCTGTTTTTT.

The J gene is TRBJ1-5, the V gene TRBV27; D unresolved. The germline V gene encodes CDR1 MNHEY and CDR2 SMNVEV (reference sequence). The CDR3 consists of 14 residues. Trimming cost V 2 bases and J 4 bases, with 9 bases left between them. The CDR3 bases are TGTGCCAGCAGTTTAAAACCCACAAATCAGCCCCAGCATTTT. It codes for CASSLKPTNQPQHF.

The J gene is TRBJ2-1, the V gene TRBV7-3, with D possibly matching TRBD1 (7 bases). The CDR3 loop spans 15 amino acids. Trimming removed 1 base from V and 7 bases from J, with 14 bases in between. CDR1 SGHTA and CDR2 FQGTGA come from the germline V gene. The CDR3 bases are TGTGCCAGCAGCTTAAATGGAGGGGGCAGGAATGAGCAGTTCTTC. Encoded protein: CASSLNGGGRNEQFF.

The V and J genes are TRBV7-9 and TRBJ2-2, with 9 bases fitting TRBD2. V gave up 1 base and J gave up 7 bases; unmatched junction bases: 7. Germline values: CDR1 SEHNR, CDR2 FQNEAQ (reference sequence). This CDR3 comprises 16 residues. The DNA for the CDR3 is TGTGCCAGCAGCTTAGTGGCGGGAGGGCCCAGCGGGGAGCTGTTTTTT. Residues: CASSLVAGGPSGELFF.

The chain recombines TRBV18 with TRBJ1-2; no clear D. The V gene's germline CDR1 is KGHSH and CDR2 LQKENI. CDR3 length equals 15 residues. Between the trimmed V and J ends, which lost 0 bases and 1 base, there was a span of 9 bases. For the CDR3, the DNA is TGTGCCAGCTCACCACCGGGCAACCTTAACTATGGCTACACCTTC. Amino acid sequence: CASSPPGNLNYGYTF.

V and J are TRBV27 and TRBJ2-5; D might be TRBD2 (5 bases). The CDR3 spans 13 residues. V was pared by 6 bases and J by 1 base, with 9 bases between. CDR1 MNHEY and CDR2 SMNVEV come from the germline V gene (reference sequence). CDR3 amino acids: CASSVRGQETQYF. The CDR3 region has the DNA TGTGCCAGCAGCGTACGGGGCCAAGAGACCCAGTACTTC.

In DNA form, the CDR3 reads TGTGCCAGCAGCTGGGTGGCGGGAGGGCCCACAGATACGCAGTATTTT. Amino acid sequence: CASSWVAGGPTDTQYF. V gene TRBV7-9 combines with J gene TRBJ2-3, with 9 bases matching TRBD2. The germline V gene encodes CDR1 SEHNR and CDR2 FQNEAQ (reference sequence). J gave up 2 bases and V 4 bases, and 7 bases lay outside the gene matches. The CDR3 consists of 16 residues.

The chain combines TRBV29-1 with TRBJ2-1, with TRBD2 identical over 13 bases. Trimming at V came to 4 bases and at J to 6 bases, leaving 6 bases not matched to a gene. Germline assignment: CDR1 SQVTM and CDR2 ANQGSEA. The CDR3 runs 15 residues. The CDR3 sequence: CSVGTRTSGSNEQFF. In DNA, the CDR3 is TGCAGCGTTGGCACCAGGACTAGCGGGAGCAATGAGCAGTTCTTC.

J is TRBJ2-3 and V is TRBV27; 11 nucleotides agree with TRBD2. V gave up 5 bases and J gave up 0 bases; unmatched junction bases: 4. Germline lookup yields CDR1 MNHEY and CDR2 SMNVEV (reference sequence). This CDR3 has 16 amino acids. In nucleotides, the CDR3 is TGTGCCAGCAGTACCCGACTAGCGGGGAGCACAGATACGCAGTATTTT. The encoded protein is CASSTRLAGSTDTQYF.